Listed here is a single T cell receptor beta chain. Its antigen is still unknown. The source of the sample is a study of shared clonotypes between healthy human individuals. At the level of the study: A few men and a couple of women, aged 18 to 49, were donors.

Over several immunoSEQ plates, each subset's genomic DNA was distributed in even portions. The protocol was immunoSEQ multiplex PCR, while the TCRdb copy is restricted to in-frame clones and leaves out a portion. Of about 380,000 clones detected, 90% to 97% appear once; the ten largest clones hold about 0.34%. Whole-study findings and limits: Sampling used blood alone; tissue repertoires probably differ.

Trimming shortened V by 7 bases and J by 4 bases, and 10 bases separated the two germline ends. Germline CDR1 is SNHLY and CDR2 is FYNNEI. The CDR3 runs to 12 residues. The V call is TRBV2, the J call TRBJ1-1, with a tentative D call TRBD1 (5 bases). Sequencing was performed on memory CD8+ T cells sorted from blood. Noted subset: CD45RO+ cells pooled with CCR7-negative TemRA cells. This sequence was found in a man aged 25 to 45 in good health. This CDR3 reads CASTGMGTEAFF. The CDR3 DNA sequence: TGTGCCAGCACAGGGATGGGCACTGAAGCTTTCTTT. Filled out from reference TRBV2 and TRBJ1-1, the complete variable domain reads EPEVTQTPSHQVTQMGQEVILRCVPISNHLYFYWYRQILGQKVEFLVSFYNNEISEKSEIFDDQFSVERPDGSNFTLKIRSTKLEDSAMYFCASTGMGTEAFFGQGTRLTVV.